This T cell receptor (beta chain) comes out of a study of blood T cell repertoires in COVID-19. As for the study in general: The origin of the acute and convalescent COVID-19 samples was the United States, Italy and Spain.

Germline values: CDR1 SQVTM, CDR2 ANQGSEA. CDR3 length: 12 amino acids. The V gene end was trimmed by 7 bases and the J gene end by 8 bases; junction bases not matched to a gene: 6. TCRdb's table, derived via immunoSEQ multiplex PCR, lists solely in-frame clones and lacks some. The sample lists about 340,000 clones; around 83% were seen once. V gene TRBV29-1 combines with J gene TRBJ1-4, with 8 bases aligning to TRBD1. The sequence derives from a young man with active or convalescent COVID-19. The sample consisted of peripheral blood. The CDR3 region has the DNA TGCAGCGGGGGTTACAGGGGGGAAAAACTGTTTTTT. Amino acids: CSGGYRGEKLFF.